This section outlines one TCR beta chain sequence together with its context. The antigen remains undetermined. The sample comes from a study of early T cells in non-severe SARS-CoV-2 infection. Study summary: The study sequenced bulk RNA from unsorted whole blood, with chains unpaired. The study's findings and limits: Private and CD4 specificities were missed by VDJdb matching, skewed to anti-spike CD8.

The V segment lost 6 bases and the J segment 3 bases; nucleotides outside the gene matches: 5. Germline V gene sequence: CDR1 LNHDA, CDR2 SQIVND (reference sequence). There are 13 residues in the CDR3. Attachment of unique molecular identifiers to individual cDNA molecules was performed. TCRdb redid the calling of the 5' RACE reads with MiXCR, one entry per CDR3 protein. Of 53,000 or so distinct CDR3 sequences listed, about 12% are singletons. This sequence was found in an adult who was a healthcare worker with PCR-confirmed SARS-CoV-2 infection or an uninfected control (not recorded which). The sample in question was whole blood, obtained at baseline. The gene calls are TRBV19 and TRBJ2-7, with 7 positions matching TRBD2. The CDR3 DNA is TGTGCCAGTAGAAGCGGGGAACACTACGAGCAGTACTTC. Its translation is CASRSGEHYEQYF.